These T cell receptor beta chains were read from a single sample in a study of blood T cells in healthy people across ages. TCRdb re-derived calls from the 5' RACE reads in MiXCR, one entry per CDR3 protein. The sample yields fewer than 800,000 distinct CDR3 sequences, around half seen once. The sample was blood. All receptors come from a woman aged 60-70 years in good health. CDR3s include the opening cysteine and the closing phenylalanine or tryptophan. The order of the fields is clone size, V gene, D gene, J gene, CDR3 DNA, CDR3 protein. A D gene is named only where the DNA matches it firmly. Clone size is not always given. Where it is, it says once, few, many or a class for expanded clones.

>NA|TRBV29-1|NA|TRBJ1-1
TGCAGCGTTGAAGCTACAGGGTATACTGAAGCTTTCTTT
CSVEATGYTEAFF
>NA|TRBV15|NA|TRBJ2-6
TGTGCCACCAGCAGAATCTTAGGCTTCGGGGGGCCCAACTCTGGGGCCAACGTCCTGACTTTC
CATSRILGFGGPNSGANVLTF
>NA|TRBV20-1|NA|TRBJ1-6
TGCAGTGCTAGTAGGGGCTCCTATAATTCACCCCTCCACTTT
CSASRGSYNSPLHF
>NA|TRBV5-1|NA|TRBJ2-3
TGCGCCAGCAGTCACACGAGCCGCGTTGGGACAGATACGCAGTATTTT
CASSHTSRVGTDTQYF
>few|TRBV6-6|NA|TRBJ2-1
TGTGCCAGCAGTCCCCTTATAGCGGTTGAGCAGTTCTTC
CASSPLIAVEQFF
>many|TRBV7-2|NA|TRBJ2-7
TGTGCCAGCAGTTTAGCGTCCGGGGAGTACTACGAGCAGTACTTC
CASSLASGEYYEQYF
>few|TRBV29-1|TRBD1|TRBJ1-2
TGCAGCGTTGGATCCGGGACAGGAAGCCATGGCTACACCTTC
CSVGSGTGSHGYTF
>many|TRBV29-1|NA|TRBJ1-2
TGCAGCGTTGTCGAAGCTGGCTATGGCTACACCTTC
CSVVEAGYGYTF
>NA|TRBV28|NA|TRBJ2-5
TGTGCCAGCAGTTTTTTCAGGGGCTACAATGAGCAGTACTTC
CASSFFRGYNEQYF
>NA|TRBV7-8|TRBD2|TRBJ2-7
TGTGCCAGCAGACCGGGACTAGCGGGAGTTGAGCAGTACTTC
CASRPGLAGVEQYF
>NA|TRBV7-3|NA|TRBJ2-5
TGTGCCAGCAGCTCCGGGGTTGGCGAGACCCAGTACTTC
CASSSGVGETQYF
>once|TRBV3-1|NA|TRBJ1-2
TGTGCCAGCACCCCAAGAGCTAACTATGGCTACACCTTC
CASTPRANYGYTF
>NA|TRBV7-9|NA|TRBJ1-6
TGTGCCAGCAGCCAGGACGTCTCACCCCTCCACTTT
CASSQDVSPLHF
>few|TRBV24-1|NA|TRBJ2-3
TGTGCCACCAGTGAGCTAGGCACAGATACGCAGTATTTT
CATSELGTDTQYF
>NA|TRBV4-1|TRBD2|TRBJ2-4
TGCGCCAGCAGCCAAGCTAGCGGGAGGGCCGGAAACATTCAGTACTTC
CASSQASGRAGNIQYF
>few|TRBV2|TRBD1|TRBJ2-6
TGTGCCAGCAGTCGGGACAGGGCGGGGGCCAACGTCCTGACTTTC
CASSRDRAGANVLTF
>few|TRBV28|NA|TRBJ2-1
TGTGCCAGCAGTTTTCCGAGGGTAAGCTCCTACAATGAGCAGTTCTTC
CASSFPRVSSYNEQFF
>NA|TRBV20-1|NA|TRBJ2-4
TGCAGTGCTAGAGGTGACAGCCTGAAAAACATTCAGTACTTC
CSARGDSLKNIQYF
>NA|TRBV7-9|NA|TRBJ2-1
TGTGCCAGCAGCTTGTCAACCAGCGAGCAGTTCTTC
CASSLSTSEQFF
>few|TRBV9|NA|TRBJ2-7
TGTGCCAGCAGCGCGCGGGACGTCTCCTACGAGCAGTACTTC
CASSARDVSYEQYF
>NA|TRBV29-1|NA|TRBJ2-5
TGCAGCGTTGAAGGCGGTCAGGGGCGTGGGGAGACCCAGTACTTC
CSVEGGQGRGETQYF
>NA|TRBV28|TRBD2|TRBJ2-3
TGTGCCAGCAGCCGGGGACTAGCGGGAGGAGGGACAGATACGCAGTATTTT
CASSRGLAGGGTDTQYF
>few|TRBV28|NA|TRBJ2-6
TGTGCCAGCAGTCCGACGGGGTCCTCTGGGGCCAACGTCCTGACTTTC
CASSPTGSSGANVLTF
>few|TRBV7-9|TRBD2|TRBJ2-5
TGTGCCAGCAGCCTTGGACTAGCGGGAGTGACCCAGTACTTC
CASSLGLAGVTQYF
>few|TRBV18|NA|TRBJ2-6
TGTGCCAGCTCACCAAGGACAGAAGCGACCTCTGGGGCCAACGTCCTGACTTTC
CASSPRTEATSGANVLTF
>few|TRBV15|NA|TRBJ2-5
TGTGCCACCAGCAGACTGATTCGGTCCGGGGAGACCCAGTACTTC
CATSRLIRSGETQYF
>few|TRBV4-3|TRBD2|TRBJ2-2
TGCGCCAGCAGCCAAGGGGCGGGACTAGCGGGCACCGGGGAGCTGTTTTTT
CASSQGAGLAGTGELFF
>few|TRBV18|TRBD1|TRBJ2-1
TGTGCCAGCTCACCACCGGGACAGCCTTACAATGAGCAGTTCTTC
CASSPPGQPYNEQFF
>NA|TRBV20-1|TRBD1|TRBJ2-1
TGCAGTGCTAGAGGTCACAGGGGTGAGAGGAGCTCCTACAATGAGCAGTTCTTC
CSARGHRGERSSYNEQFF
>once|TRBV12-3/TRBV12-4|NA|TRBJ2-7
TGTGCCAGCACCAGCACCCCAAATGCCTACAATGAGCAGTACTTC
CASTSTPNAYNEQYF
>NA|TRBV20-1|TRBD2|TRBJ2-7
TGCAGTGCGCCCGGACTAGCGGCGAGCTCCTACGAGCAGTACTTC
CSAPGLAASSYEQYF
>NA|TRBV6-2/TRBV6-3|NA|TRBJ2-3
TGTGCCAGCAGTACGACAGCTTTCAACACAGATACGCAGTATTTT
CASSTTAFNTDTQYF
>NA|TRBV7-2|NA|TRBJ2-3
TGTGCCAGCAGCTTTGGCGGTAGCACAGATACGCGGTATTTT
CASSFGGSTDTRYF
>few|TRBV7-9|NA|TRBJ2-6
TGTGCCAGCACCACTGGGGTAGCAGACTCTGGGGCCAACGTCCTGACTTTC
CASTTGVADSGANVLTF
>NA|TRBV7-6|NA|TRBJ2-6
TGTGCCAGCAGAAACGAGCAGGGGACTGGGGCCAACGTCCTGACTTTC
CASRNEQGTGANVLTF
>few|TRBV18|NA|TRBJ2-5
TGTGCCAGCTCACCAAATCCTCTGGGAGTAGGAGAGACCCAGTACTTC
CASSPNPLGVGETQYF
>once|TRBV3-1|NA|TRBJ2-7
TGTGCCAGCAGCCAAGGGCGGCCGACGTCCTACGAGCAGTACTTC
CASSQGRPTSYEQYF
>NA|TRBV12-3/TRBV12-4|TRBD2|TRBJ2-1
TGTGCCAGCAGTCCTTGGACTAGCGCGGAGTACAATGAGCAGTTCTTC
CASSPWTSAEYNEQFF
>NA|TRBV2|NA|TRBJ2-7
TGTGCCAGCAGGGTCCAGGGTGTGGGGACCTACGAGCAGTACTTC
CASRVQGVGTYEQYF
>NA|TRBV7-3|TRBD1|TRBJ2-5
TGTGCCAGCAGCTTAACGGGGACAGGGGGAAACCAAGAGACCCAGTACTTC
CASSLTGTGGNQETQYF
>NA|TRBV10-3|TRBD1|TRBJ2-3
TGTGCCATCACCTTAGGACAGGGCAACACAGATACGCAGTATTTT
CAITLGQGNTDTQYF
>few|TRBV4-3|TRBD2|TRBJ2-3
TGCGCCAGCAGCCAAGCCCTAGCGGGGTCAGATACGCAGTATTTT
CASSQALAGSDTQYF
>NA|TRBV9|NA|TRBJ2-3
TGTGCCAGCAGCGTAGACGTGTTAGATACGCAGTATTTT
CASSVDVLDTQYF
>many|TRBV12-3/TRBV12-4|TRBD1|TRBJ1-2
TGTGCCAGCAGAGACTCCGGGACAGGGGACTATGGCTACACCTTC
CASRDSGTGDYGYTF
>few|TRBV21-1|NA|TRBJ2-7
TGTGCCAGCAGCAAAGGTGTCGCCACCTACGAGCAGTACTTC
CASSKGVATYEQYF
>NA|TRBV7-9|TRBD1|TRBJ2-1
TGTGCCAGCAGCCCCCGGGACAGGCTAACCGATGAGCAGTTCTTC
CASSPRDRLTDEQFF
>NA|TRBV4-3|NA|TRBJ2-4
TGCGCCAGCAGCCAAGGGGCTAGCCTACAGCGAAACATTCAGTACTTC
CASSQGASLQRNIQYF
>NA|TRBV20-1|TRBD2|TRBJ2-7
TGCAGTGCCCCACCGAGCGGGAGGGCATACAATGAGCAGTACTTC
CSAPPSGRAYNEQYF
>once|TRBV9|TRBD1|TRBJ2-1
TGTGCCAGCAGCGTTTCGCGGGACAGGGTACACTACAATGAGCAGTTCTTC
CASSVSRDRVHYNEQFF
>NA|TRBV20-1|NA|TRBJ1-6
TGCAGTGCTAGAAGAGGGGAACGGACTTCACCCCTCCACTTT
CSARRGERTSPLHF
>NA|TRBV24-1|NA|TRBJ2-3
TGTGCCACCAGTGAACCGCACGGGACTCAAACGCAGTATTTT
CATSEPHGTQTQYF
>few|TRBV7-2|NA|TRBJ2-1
TGTGCCAGCAGCTCAGGGACCCGGGACTGGCCTAGGGGTGAGCAGTTCTTC
CASSSGTRDWPRGEQFF
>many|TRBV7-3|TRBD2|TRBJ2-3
TGTGCCAGCAGCTTCGGACTAGCGGCAAGCACAGATACGCAGTATTTT
CASSFGLAASTDTQYF
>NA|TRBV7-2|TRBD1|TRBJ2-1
TGTGCCAGCAGCTCAGCAGGGGGCCGACAGTACAATGAGCAGTTCTTC
CASSSAGGRQYNEQFF
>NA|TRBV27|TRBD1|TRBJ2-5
TGTGCCAGCAGTGGACAGGACAGCCATCTGGGGACCCAGTACTTC
CASSGQDSHLGTQYF
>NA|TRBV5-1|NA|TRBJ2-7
TGCGCCAGCAGCTACGGCCCCGGGGCAGGGGAGCAGTACTTC
CASSYGPGAGEQYF